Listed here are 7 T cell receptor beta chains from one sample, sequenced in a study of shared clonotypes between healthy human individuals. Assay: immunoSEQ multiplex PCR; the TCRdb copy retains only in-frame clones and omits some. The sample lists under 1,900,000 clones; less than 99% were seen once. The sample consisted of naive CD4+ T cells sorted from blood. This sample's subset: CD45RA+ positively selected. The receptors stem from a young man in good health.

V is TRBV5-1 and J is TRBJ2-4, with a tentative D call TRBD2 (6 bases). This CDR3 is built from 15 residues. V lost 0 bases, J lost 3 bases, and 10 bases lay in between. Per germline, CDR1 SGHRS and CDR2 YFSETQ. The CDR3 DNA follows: TGCGCCAGCAGCTTGGTACGGAGGGGCAAAAACATTCAGTACTTC. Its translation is CASSLVRRGKNIQYF.

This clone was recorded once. CDR3 DNA: TGTGCCAGCAGCCAGATAGGCAGAATGAACACTGAAGCTTTCTTT. Its protein product is CASSQIGRMNTEAFF. This chain links TRBV7-9 with TRBJ1-1; D not resolved. The CDR3 runs 15 residues. V dropped 5 bases and J dropped 0 bases, with 13 bases sitting between them. Germline V CDR1 and CDR2: SEHNR, FQNEAQ (reference sequence).

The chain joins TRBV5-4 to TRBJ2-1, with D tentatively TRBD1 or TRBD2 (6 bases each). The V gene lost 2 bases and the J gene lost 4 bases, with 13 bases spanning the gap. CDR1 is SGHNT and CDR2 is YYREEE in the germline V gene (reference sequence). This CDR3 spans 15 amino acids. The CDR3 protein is CASSFNRGRYNEQFF. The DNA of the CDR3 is TGTGCCAGCAGCTTTAATCGGGGGCGGTACAATGAGCAGTTCTTC. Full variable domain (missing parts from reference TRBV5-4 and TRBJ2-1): ETGVTQSPTHLIKTRGQQVTLRCSSQSGHNTVSWYQQALGQGPQFIFQYYREEENGRGNFPPRFSGLQFPNYSSELNVNALELDDSALYLCASSFNRGRYNEQFFGPGTRLTVL.

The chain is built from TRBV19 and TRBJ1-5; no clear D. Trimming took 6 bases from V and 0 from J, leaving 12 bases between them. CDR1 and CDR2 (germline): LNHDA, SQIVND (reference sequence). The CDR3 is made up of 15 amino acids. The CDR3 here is CASRSYFSSNQPQHF. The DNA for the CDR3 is TGTGCCAGTAGGTCGTATTTTTCTAGCAATCAGCCCCAGCATTTT.

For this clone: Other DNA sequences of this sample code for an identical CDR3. The CDR3, as DNA: TGCGCCAGCAGCTTGGCCCCCCCGAACACTGAAGCTTTCTTT. It yields the protein CASSLAPPNTEAFF. V is TRBV5-1 and J is TRBJ1-1; D ambiguous. Germline CDR1 reads SGHRS; CDR2 reads YFSETQ. V was shortened by 0 bases and J by 1 base, with 7 bases between the two germline ends. The CDR3 extends over 14 amino acids.

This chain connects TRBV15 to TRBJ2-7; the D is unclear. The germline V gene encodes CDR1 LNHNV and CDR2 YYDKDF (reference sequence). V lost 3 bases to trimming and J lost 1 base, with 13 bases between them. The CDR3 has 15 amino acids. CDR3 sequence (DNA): TGTGCCACCAGCAGCAGGCAACCTCCTTCCTACGAGCAGTACTTC. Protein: CATSSRQPPSYEQYF.

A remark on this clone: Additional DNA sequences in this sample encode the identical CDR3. The chain's CDR3 is CASSPDGNYGYTF. In DNA form, the CDR3 reads TGTGCCAGCTCACCGGACGGGAACTATGGCTACACCTTC. This chain joins TRBV18 and TRBJ1-2; D gene ambiguous. This CDR3 spans 13 amino acids. Germline-derived CDR1 and CDR2 are KGHSH and LQKENI. The germline V and J ends were trimmed by 3 bases and 2 bases, with 7 bases remaining between them.